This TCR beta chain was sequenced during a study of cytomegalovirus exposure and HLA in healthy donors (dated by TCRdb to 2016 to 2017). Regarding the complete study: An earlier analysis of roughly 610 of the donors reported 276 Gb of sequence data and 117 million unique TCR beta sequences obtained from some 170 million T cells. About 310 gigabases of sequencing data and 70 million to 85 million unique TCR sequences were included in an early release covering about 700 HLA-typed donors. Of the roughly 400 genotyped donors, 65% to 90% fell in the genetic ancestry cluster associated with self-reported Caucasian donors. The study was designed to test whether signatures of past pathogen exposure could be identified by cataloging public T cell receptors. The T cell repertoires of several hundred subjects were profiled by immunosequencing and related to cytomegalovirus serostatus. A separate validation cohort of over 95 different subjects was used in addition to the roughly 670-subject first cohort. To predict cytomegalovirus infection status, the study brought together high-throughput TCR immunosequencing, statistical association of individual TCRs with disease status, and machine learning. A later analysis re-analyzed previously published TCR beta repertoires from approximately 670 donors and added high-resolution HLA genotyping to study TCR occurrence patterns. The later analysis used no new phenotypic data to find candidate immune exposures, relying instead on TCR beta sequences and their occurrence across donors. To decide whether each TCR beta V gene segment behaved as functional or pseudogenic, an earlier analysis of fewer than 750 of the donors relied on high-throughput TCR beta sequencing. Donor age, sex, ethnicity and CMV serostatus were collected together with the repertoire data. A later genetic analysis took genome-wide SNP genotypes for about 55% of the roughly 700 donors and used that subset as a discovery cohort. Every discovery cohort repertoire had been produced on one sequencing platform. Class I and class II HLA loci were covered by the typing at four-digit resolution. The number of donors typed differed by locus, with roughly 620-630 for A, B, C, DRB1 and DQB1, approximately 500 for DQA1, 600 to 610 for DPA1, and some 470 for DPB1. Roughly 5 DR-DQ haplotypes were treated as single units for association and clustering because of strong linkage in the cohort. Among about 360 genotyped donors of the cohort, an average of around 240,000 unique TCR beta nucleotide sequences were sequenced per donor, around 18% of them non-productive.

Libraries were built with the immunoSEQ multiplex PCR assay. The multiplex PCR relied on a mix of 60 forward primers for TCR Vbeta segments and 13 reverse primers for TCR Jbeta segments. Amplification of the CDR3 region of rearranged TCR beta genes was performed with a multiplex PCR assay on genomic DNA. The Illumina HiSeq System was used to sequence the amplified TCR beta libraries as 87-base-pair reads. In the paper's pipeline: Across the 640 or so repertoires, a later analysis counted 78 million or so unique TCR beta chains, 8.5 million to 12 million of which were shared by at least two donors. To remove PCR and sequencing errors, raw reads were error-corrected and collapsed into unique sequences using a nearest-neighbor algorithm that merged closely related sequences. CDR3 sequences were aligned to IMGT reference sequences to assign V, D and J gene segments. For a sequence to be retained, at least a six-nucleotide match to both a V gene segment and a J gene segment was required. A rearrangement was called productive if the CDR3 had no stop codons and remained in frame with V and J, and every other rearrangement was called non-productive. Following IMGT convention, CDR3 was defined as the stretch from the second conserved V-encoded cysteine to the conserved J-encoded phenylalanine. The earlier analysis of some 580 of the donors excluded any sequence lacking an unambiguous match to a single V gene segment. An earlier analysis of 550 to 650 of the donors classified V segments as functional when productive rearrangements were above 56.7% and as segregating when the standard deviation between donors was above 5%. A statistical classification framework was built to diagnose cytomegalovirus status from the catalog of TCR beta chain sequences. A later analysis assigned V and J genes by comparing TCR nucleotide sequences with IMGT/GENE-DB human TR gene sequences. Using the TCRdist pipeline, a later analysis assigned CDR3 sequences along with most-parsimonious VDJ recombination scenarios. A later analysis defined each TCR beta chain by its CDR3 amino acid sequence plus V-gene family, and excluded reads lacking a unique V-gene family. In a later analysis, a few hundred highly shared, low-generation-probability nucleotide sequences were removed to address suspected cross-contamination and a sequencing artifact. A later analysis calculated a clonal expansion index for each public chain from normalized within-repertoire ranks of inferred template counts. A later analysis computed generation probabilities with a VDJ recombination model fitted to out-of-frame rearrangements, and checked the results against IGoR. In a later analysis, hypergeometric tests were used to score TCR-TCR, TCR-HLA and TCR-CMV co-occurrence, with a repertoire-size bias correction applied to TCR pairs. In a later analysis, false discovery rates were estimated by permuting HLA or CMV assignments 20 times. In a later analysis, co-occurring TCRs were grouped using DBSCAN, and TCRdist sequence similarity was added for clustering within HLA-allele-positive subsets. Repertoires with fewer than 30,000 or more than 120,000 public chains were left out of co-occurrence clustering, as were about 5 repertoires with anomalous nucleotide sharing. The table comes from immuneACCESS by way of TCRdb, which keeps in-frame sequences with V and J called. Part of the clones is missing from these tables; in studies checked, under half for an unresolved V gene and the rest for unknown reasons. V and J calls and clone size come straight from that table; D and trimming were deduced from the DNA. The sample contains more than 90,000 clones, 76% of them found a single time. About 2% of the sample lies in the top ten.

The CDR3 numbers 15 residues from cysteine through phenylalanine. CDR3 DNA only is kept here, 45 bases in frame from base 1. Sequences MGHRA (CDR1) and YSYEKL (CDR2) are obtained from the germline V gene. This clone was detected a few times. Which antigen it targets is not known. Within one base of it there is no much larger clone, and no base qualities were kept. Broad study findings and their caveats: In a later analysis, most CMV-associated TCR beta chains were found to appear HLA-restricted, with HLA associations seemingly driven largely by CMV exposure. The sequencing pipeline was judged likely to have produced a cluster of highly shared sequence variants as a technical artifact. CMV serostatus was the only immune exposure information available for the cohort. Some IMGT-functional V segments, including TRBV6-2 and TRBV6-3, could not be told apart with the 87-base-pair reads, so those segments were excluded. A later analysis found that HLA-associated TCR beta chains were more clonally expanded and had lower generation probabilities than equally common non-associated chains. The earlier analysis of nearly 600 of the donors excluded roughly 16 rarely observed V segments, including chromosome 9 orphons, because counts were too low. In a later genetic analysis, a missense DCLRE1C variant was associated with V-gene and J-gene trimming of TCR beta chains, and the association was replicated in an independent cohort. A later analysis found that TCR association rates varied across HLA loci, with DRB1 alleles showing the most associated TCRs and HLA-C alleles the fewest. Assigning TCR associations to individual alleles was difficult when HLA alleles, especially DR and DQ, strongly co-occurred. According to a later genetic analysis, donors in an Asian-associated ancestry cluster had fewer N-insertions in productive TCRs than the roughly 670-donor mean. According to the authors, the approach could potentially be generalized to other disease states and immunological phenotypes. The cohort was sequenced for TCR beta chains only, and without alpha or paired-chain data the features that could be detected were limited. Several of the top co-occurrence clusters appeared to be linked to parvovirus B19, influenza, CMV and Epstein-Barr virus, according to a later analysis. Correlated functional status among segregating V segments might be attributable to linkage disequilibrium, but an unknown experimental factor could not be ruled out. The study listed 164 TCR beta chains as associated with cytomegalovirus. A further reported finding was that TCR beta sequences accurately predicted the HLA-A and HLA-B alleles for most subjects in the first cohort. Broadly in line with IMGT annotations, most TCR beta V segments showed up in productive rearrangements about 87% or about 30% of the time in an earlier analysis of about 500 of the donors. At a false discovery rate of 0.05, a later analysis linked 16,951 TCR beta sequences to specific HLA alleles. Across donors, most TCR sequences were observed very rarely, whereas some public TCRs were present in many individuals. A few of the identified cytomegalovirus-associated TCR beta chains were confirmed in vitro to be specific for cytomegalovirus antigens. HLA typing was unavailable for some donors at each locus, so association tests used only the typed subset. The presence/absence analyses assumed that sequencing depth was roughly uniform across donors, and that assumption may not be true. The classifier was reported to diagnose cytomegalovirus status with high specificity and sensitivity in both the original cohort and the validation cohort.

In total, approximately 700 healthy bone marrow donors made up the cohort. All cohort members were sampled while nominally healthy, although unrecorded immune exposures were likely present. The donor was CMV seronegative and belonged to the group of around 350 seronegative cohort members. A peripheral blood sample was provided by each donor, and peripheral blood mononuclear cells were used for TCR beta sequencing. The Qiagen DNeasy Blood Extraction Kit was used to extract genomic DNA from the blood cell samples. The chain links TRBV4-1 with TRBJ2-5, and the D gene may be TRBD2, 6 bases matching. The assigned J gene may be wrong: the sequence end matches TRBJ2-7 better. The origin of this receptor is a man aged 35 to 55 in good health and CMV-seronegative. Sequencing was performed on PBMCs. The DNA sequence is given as TGCGCCAGCAGCCAAGAAGGAGGGGTGGGGGTCGAGCAGTACTTC. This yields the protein CASSQEGGVGVEQYF.